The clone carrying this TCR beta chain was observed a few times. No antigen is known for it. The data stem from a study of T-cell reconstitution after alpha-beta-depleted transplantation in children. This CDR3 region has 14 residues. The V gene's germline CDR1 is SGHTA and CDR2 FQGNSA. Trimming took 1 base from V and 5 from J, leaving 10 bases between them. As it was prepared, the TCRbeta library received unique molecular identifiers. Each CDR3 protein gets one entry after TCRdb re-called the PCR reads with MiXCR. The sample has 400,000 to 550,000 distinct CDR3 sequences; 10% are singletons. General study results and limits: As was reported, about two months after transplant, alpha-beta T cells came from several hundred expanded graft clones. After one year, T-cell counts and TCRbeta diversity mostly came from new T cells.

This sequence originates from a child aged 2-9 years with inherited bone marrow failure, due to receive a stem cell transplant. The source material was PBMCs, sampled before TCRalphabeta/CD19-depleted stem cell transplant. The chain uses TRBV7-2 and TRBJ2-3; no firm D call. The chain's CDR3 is CASSLDFWGDTQYF. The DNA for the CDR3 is TGTGCCAGCAGCTTAGACTTTTGGGGAGATACGCAGTATTTT. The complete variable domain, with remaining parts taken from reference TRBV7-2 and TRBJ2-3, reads GAGVSQSPSNKVTEKGKDVELRCDPISGHTALYWYRQSLGQGLEFLIYFQGNSAPDKSGLPSDRFSAERTGGSVSTLTIQRTQQEDSAVYLCASSLDFWGDTQYFGPGTRLTVL.